These 22 T cell receptor beta chains share one sample of origin, sequenced in a study of PD-1 blockade in classical Hodgkin lymphoma. Exposure to brentuximab vedotin varied, and each patient had relapsed following autologous stem cell transplantation. Negative magnetic selection isolated CD4+ T cells from thawed PBMCs. The repertoire was sequenced with immunoSEQ multiplex PCR; TCRdb's copy has only in-frame clones and lacks some. Of 17,000 or so clones listed, just under 85% were seen once; the top ten hold 1%. The specimen was CD4+ T cells from blood, collected at baseline. The receptors originated from a human donor with classical Hodgkin lymphoma.

The gene calls are TRBV6-1 and TRBJ1-5, with D unresolved. Germline V CDR1 and CDR2: MNHNS, SASEGT. Trimming shortened V by 6 bases and J by 4 bases, and 16 bases separated the two germline ends. The CDR3 runs 15 residues. CDR3 DNA sequence: TGTGCCAGCAGCGGCCCGGTTGATCCTAATCAGCCCCAGCATTTT. It yields the protein CASSGPVDPNQPQHF.

The rearrangement uses TRBV27 and TRBJ1-4; 7 positions match TRBD1. The CDR3 extends over 16 amino acids. Trimming at V came to 6 bases and at J to 0 bases, leaving 7 bases not matched to a gene. The germline gives CDR1 MNHEY, CDR2 SMNVEV (reference sequence). The CDR3 DNA follows: TGTGCCAGCAGAAGACAGGGCTTTGCAACTAATGAAAAACTGTTTTTT. Protein product: CASRRQGFATNEKLFF.

V usage is TRBV29-1 and J usage is TRBJ2-1; 7 nucleotides line up with TRBD2. The CDR3 contains 18 residues. V trimming: 1 base; J trimming: 1 base; junction bases outside the gene matches: 13. CDR1 is SQVTM, CDR2 ANQGSEA, per germline. The CDR3 loop is CSVEVARWEGRSYNEQFF. The CDR3 nucleotides are TGCAGCGTTGAAGTCGCCAGGTGGGAGGGGCGGTCCTACAATGAGCAGTTCTTC.

The chain uses TRBV5-1 and TRBJ2-7, with D uncertain. The CDR3 contains 11 residues. Germline CDR1 reads SGHRS; CDR2 reads YFSETQ. V was trimmed by 3 bases and J by 3 bases, leaving 4 bases between them. The CDR3 loop is CASSSLYEQYF. The CDR3 nucleotides read TGCGCCAGCAGCTCCCTCTACGAGCAGTACTTC.

J is TRBJ1-4 and V is TRBV11-2; D is unclear. Germline values: CDR1 SGHAT, CDR2 FQNNGV. V dropped 3 bases and J dropped 5 bases, with 19 bases sitting between them. The CDR3 loop spans 17 amino acids. The CDR3 DNA reads as TGTGCCAGCAGCTTGACCCCGTGGGCCGGGAAGAATGAAAAACTGTTTTTT. Translation: CASSLTPWAGKNEKLFF.

The chain employs TRBV19 and TRBJ2-1; 10 positions match TRBD2. This CDR3 has 20 amino acids. CDR1 LNHDA and CDR2 SQIVND come from the germline V gene (reference sequence). V was pared by 6 bases and J by 0 bases, with 17 bases of the junction left unmatched. The CDR3, as DNA: TGTGCCAGTAGCCGTGTCGGGACTAGCGTAGTTTCCAGCTCCTACAATGAGCAGTTCTTC. Translated: CASSRVGTSVVSSSYNEQFF.

The rearrangement joins TRBV6-1 to TRBJ1-6, with TRBD1 matching over 10 bases. In germline, CDR1 is MNHNS, CDR2 SASEGT. This CDR3 region has 15 residues. With 3 bases clipped from V and 9 bases from J, the junction kept 5 bases outside the gene matches. CDR3 sequence reads: CASSDPGTGASPLHF. CDR3 DNA: TGTGCCAGCAGTGACCCCGGGACAGGGGCTTCACCCCTCCACTTT.

This sequence joins TRBV2 and TRBJ2-3, with TRBD2 matching over 13 bases. V lost 1 base and J lost 6; bases outside the gene matches: 4. Looked up from germline, CDR1 is SNHLY and CDR2 is FYNNEI. The CDR3 is 16 amino acids. As DNA, the CDR3 is TGTGCCAGCAGTGAAGGAACGGGACTAGCGGGGGATACGCAGTATTTT. The encoded protein is CASSEGTGLAGDTQYF.

This clone is a singleton in its sample. V is TRBV9 and J is TRBJ2-5; the D is unclear. The CDR3 has 14 amino acids. Trimming pared 2 bases from V and 2 bases from J, leaving 10 bases between. Germline CDR1 is SGDLS and CDR2 is YYNGEE. The CDR3 DNA reads TGTGCCAGCAGCGTGTCCGGGTGGCAAGAGACCCAGTACTTC. Translation gives CASSVSGWQETQYF.

The rearrangement links TRBV7-9 to TRBJ2-5; 10 bases map to TRBD1. This CDR3 has 14 amino acids. Losses at the gene ends were 5 bases for V and 3 bases for J; bases not matched to a gene: 3. Germline lookup yields CDR1 SEHNR and CDR2 FQNEAQ (reference sequence). CDR3 amino acids: CASSPGQGKETQYF. CDR3 nucleotides: TGTGCCAGCAGCCCGGGACAGGGGAAAGAGACCCAGTACTTC.

The chain joins TRBV5-1 to TRBJ1-2; a possible D gene is TRBD1 (6 bases). CDR3 length: 16 residues. The V gene's germline CDR1 is SGHRS and CDR2 YFSETQ. The V end lost 0 bases, the J end lost 4 bases, and 16 bases lay between the germline ends. CDR3 residues: CASSLDWGRISYGYTF. CDR3 nucleotides: TGCGCCAGCAGCTTGGATTGGGGGCGCATCAGCTATGGCTACACCTTC.

V is TRBV27 and J is TRBJ2-5; D may be TRBD1 (6 bases). CDR3 length: 14 residues. V was cut by 7 bases and J by 4 bases, with 16 bases left in between. Germline loops: CDR1 MNHEY, CDR2 SMNVEV (reference sequence). The CDR3 nucleotides are TGTGCCAGCAAAAGGGGGACCTCCCGAGAGACCCAGTACTTC. Its protein product is CASKRGTSRETQYF.

The chain joins TRBV15 to TRBJ1-2; 7 nucleotides agree with TRBD1. Germline CDR1 is LNHNV and CDR2 is YYDKDF (reference sequence). This CDR3 region has 15 residues. V shed 3 bases and J 4 bases; nucleotides not matched to a gene: 8. The CDR3 DNA is TGTGCCACCAGCAGGGACAGGTCCTGGGGCTATGGCTACACCTTC. It encodes CATSRDRSWGYGYTF.

DNA of the CDR3: TGTGCCAGCAGCTATACAGGGGCCTACGAGCAGTACTTC. This gives the protein CASSYTGAYEQYF. The rearrangement uses TRBV5-4 and TRBJ2-7; the match to TRBD1 covers 7 bases. Germline trimming cut 3 bases from V and 2 bases from J; bases unmatched to any gene: 2. The CDR3 is 13 residues long. The germline V gene encodes CDR1 SGHNT and CDR2 YYREEE (reference sequence).

V is TRBV19 and J is TRBJ2-3, with 9 bases aligning to TRBD1. The CDR3 has 17 amino acids. The germline gives CDR1 LNHDA, CDR2 SQIVND (reference sequence). V shed 8 bases, J shed 0 bases, and the junction held 12 bases outside the gene matches. CDR3 residues: CASSLKPGQGSTDTQYF. The CDR3 DNA reads TGTGCCAGTTCCCTCAAACCGGGACAGGGAAGCACAGATACGCAGTATTTT. The full variable domain, with the rest looked up from reference TRBV19 and TRBJ2-3, is DGGITQSPKYLFRKEGQNVTLSCEQNLNHDAMYWYRQDPGQGLRLIYYSQIVNDFQKGDIAEGYSVSREKKESFPLTVTSAQKNPTAFYLCASSLKPGQGSTDTQYFGPGTRLTVL.

V usage is TRBV15 and J usage is TRBJ1-4, with a tentative D call TRBD1 (6 bases). Germline V CDR1 and CDR2: LNHNV, YYDKDF (reference sequence). V lost 3 bases to trimming and J lost 10 bases, with 18 bases between them. The CDR3 loop spans 15 amino acids. Here the CDR3 reads CATSRGANRDGKLFF. DNA of the CDR3: TGTGCCACCAGCAGGGGGGCCAACAGGGACGGAAAACTGTTTTTT.

The genes are TRBV9 and TRBJ1-1; weak D call: TRBD1 (6 bases). Germline V gene data show CDR1 as SGDLS and CDR2 as YYNGEE. V was clipped by 0 bases and J by 1 base, with 7 bases between them. This CDR3 is built from 14 residues. CDR3 sequence reads: CASSVVGGNTEAFF. As DNA, the CDR3 is TGTGCCAGCAGCGTAGTAGGGGGGAACACTGAAGCTTTCTTT.

This clone has just a few counts. The V gene is TRBV19, the J gene TRBJ1-5, with unresolved D. Germline V gene data show CDR1 as LNHDA and CDR2 as SQIVND (reference sequence). The CDR3 runs to 13 residues. Trimming took 2 bases from V and 5 from J, leaving 7 bases between them. The CDR3 reads CASSISEYQPQHF. CDR3 DNA: TGTGCCAGTAGTATATCGGAGTATCAGCCCCAGCATTTT.

V gene TRBV5-1 combines with J gene TRBJ1-3, with D possibly matching TRBD1 (5 bases). Deletions cut 4 bases from V and 0 bases from J, with 17 bases between. The CDR3 consists of 17 residues. The germline V gene encodes CDR1 SGHRS and CDR2 YFSETQ. DNA for the CDR3: TGCGCCAGCAGCGAATGGGAACAGGTCCGCTCTGGAAACACCATATATTTT. This translates into CASSEWEQVRSGNTIYF. Full variable domain (remainder filled in from reference TRBV5-1 and TRBJ1-3): KAGVTQTPRYLIKTRGQQVTLSCSPISGHRSVSWYQQTPGQGLQFLFEYFSETQRNKGNFPGRFSGRQFSNSRSEMNVSTLELGDSALYLCASSEWEQVRSGNTIYFGEGSWLTVV.

This chain connects TRBV7-6 to TRBJ2-1, with D perhaps being TRBD1 or TRBD2 (6 bases each). Germline V CDR1 and CDR2: SGHVS, FNYEAQ. V gave up 2 bases and J gave up 3 bases, with 14 bases separating them. The CDR3 has 16 amino acids. The CDR3 DNA sequence: TGTGCCAGCAGCTTACCAGCACAGGGAGGCTACAATGAGCAGTTCTTC. Translating gives CASSLPAQGGYNEQFF.

Concerning this clone itself: Germline and junction disagree at one end, which may indicate a read error. The rearrangement joins TRBV5-4 to TRBJ2-2; a weak D match, TRBD2 (6 bases). Germline CDR1 and CDR2: SGHNT and YYREEE (reference sequence). The CDR3 runs 15 residues. The CDR3 loop reads CASGLAGTFTGELFF. The CDR3 DNA sequence: TGTGCCAGCGGCTTGGCGGGGACGTTCACCGGGGAGCTGTTTTTT.

The chain couples TRBV5-5 to TRBJ2-2; the D is unclear. Germline V lookup: CDR1 SGHKS, CDR2 YYEKEE (reference sequence). The length of the CDR3 is 16 residues. Trimming removed 4 bases from V and 0 bases from J, with 13 bases in between. The CDR3 loop reads CASSPWAAANTGELFF. The CDR3 DNA sequence: TGTGCCAGCAGCCCCTGGGCCGCTGCGAACACCGGGGAGCTGTTTTTT.